The present T cell receptor beta chain was sequenced within a study of T-cell memory formation after mild COVID-19. Study-level background: TCR clusters were largely donor specific.

In this sample, this clonotype turned up a few times. Its target is not known. Study conclusions and caveats: Contracting clones from day 15 to 85 showed balanced CD4/CD8; later expanders favored CD4+.

The V gene lost 3 bases and the J gene lost 8 bases, with 14 bases spanning the gap. In germline, CDR1 is SGHDT, CDR2 YYEEEE. CDR3 length: 14 amino acids. One entry per CDR3 protein, called by TCRdb with MiXCR from the 5' RACE reads. The sample comprises about 310,000 distinct CDR3 sequences, about 15% of which are singletons, and roughly 23% rests with the top ten. Sequencing was performed on PBMCs or a T cell subset sorted from them (not recorded which). The receptor was isolated from a man aged 18 to 29 who had mild COVID-19 (a few samples of this study predate the infection). Cell type and time point are not known. V gene TRBV5-6 combines with J gene TRBJ1-4; D not resolved. This chain's CDR3 is CASSSGSYIEKLFF. CDR3 in DNA: TGTGCCAGCAGCTCGGGGTCCTACATCGAAAAACTGTTTTTT.